This TCR beta chain was found in a study of neurological immune-mediated disorders. This clonotype was recorded many times. Its target is unknown. Study findings and constraints: When the repertoires were sorted by phylogenetic grouping, those of 18 of 34 multiple sclerosis patients ended up in one related-CDR3 cluster, a possible signature. The most TCR clonal expansion was seen in HTLV-1-associated myelopathy, whereas the least was seen in multiple sclerosis, below the level in healthy controls.

5'RACE with 10-nucleotide random UMIs generated the cDNA. TCRdb independently ran MiXCR on the 5' RACE reads; one entry per CDR3 protein. The table has tens of thousands of distinct CDR3 sequences, 3.9% seen once; the top ten hold 1.3%. Germline CDR1 reads DFQATT; CDR2 reads SNEGSKA (reference sequence). CDR3 length: 14 residues. V shed 3 bases, J shed 5 bases, and the junction held 8 bases outside the gene matches. Source material: PBMCs. The TCR originated in a young man with multiple sclerosis. J is TRBJ2-5 and V is TRBV20-1; 8 nucleotides align to TRBD1. CDR3 in DNA: TGCAGTGCTAGTAGGGGACAGGAATCGGAGACCCAGTACTTC. Its translation: CSASRGQESETQYF.